This T cell receptor (beta chain) was identified during a study of T cells in Graves' hyperthyroidism and ophthalmopathy. This clonotype was counted only a few times. The V gene end was trimmed by 3 bases and the J gene end by 3 bases; junction bases not matched to a gene: 4. The CDR3 contains 14 residues. The germline CDR1 and CDR2 sequences are SEHNR and FQNEAQ (reference sequence). Amplification of TCR beta CDR3 regions was performed using RNA transcripts as template. When the TCR CDR3 underwent first-round RT-PCR, the HTBI primer set was used. MiXCR, applied by TCRdb to the multiplex PCR reads, yields one record per CDR3 protein. Of about 600,000 distinct CDR3 sequences in the sample, more than 15% were seen once.

The chain is built from TRBV7-9 and TRBJ2-7; 8 positions agree with TRBD2. The specimen was blood. The clonotype originates from a woman aged 40 to 50 with Graves' ophthalmopathy. The CDR3 loop reads CASSLSGLDYEQYF. The CDR3 region has the DNA TGTGCCAGCAGCTTGTCGGGACTAGACTACGAGCAGTACTTC.